The clone carrying this T cell receptor beta chain has only one observation. The sample has other DNA sequences that encode this CDR3 too. Per the original data handling: Reference gene primer amplification gave estimated nucleated cell counts. Some clones are missing from TCRdb's copy, which holds only in-frame ones; the method was immunoSEQ multiplex PCR. D and trimming were read from the DNA, whereas the V and J calls and clone size are those reported in that table. Among roughly 250,000 clones listed, 65% to 85% were seen once. It was during active infection that Seattle patients were enrolled and then longitudinally followed. This record belongs to a study of blood T cell repertoires in COVID-19. Across the study: Acute and convalescent COVID-19 samples came from the United States, Italy and Spain.

The CDR3 has 14 amino acids. V lost 0 bases, J lost 4 bases, and 10 bases lay in between. The germline V gene encodes CDR1 SGHRS and CDR2 YFSETQ. Sample: peripheral blood. The TCR comes from a person aged 70 to 85 with COVID-19, enrolled during active disease. V and J are TRBV5-1 and TRBJ1-1; D gene unclear. CDR3 DNA sequence: TGCGCCAGCAGCTTGGACAGTGGGCTCACTGAAGCTTTCTTT. Amino acid sequence: CASSLDSGLTEAFF. Variable domain in full (rest from reference TRBV5-1 and TRBJ1-1): KAGVTQTPRYLIKTRGQQVTLSCSPISGHRSVSWYQQTPGQGLQFLFEYFSETQRNKGNFPGRFSGRQFSNSRSEMNVSTLELGDSALYLCASSLDSGLTEAFFGQGTRLTVV.